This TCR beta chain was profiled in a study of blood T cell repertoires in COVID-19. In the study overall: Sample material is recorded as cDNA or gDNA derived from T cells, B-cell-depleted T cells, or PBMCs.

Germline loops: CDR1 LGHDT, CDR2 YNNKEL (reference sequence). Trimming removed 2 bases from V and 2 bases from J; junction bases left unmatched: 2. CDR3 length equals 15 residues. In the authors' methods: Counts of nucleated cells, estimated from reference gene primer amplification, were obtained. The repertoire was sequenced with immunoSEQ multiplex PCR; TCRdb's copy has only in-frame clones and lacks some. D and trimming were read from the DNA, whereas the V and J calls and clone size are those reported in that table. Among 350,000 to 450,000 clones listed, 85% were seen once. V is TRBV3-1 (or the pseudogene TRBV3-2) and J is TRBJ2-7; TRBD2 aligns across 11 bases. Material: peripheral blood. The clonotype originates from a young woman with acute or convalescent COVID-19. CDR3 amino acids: CASSQLAGGAYEQYF. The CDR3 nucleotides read TGTGCCAGCAGCCAACTAGCGGGAGGAGCCTACGAGCAGTACTTC.